These T cell receptor beta chains were read from a single sample in a study of shared clonotypes between healthy human individuals. Using immunoSEQ multiplex PCR, the repertoire was profiled, and TCRdb retains in-frame clones only, with some absent. The sample has about 490,000 clones; 70% to 80% are singletons. Sequenced material: PBMCs. The receptors stem from a middle-aged woman in good health. Some clones in this sample may be carry-over from other donors' samples. CDR3s include the opening cysteine and the closing phenylalanine or tryptophan. The D gene is left open where the match is weak. Some rows have no size entry. The others give once, few or many, or a class for an expanded clone.

J gene: TRBJ2-1
V gene: TRBV6-1
D gene: TRBD2
clone size: few
CDR3 DNA: TGTGCCAGCAGTGAAGAAGGACGGGGAGGGAATGAGCAGTTCTTC
CDR3 protein: CASSEEGRGGNEQFF

J gene: TRBJ2-3
V gene: TRBV6-6
D gene: -
clone size: -
CDR3 DNA: TGTGCCAGCAGTTCCGCCGGGACGGAACCCCGGGCGCAGTATTTT
CDR3 protein: CASSSAGTEPRAQYF

J gene: TRBJ2-1
V gene: TRBV6-1
D gene: TRBD1
clone size: -
CDR3 DNA: TGTGCCAGCAGTGAATTGGGACAGGGGTGGGATGAGCAGTTCTTC
CDR3 protein: CASSELGQGWDEQFF

J gene: TRBJ2-7
V gene: TRBV9
D gene: TRBD1
clone size: once
CDR3 DNA: TGTGCCAGCAGCGCGGGACAGGGGGCCCCTAACTCCTACGAGCAGTACTTC
CDR3 protein: CASSAGQGAPNSYEQYF

J gene: TRBJ2-7
V gene: TRBV6-5
D gene: -
clone size: -
CDR3 DNA: TGTGCCAGCAGTTATAGCTATACCTCCTACGAGCAGTACTTC
CDR3 protein: CASSYSYTSYEQYF

J gene: TRBJ1-4
V gene: TRBV19
D gene: TRBD1
clone size: few
CDR3 DNA: TGTGCCAGTAGTCGTAAGGGGGCAAGGCTGTTTTTT
CDR3 protein: CASSRKGARLFF

J gene: TRBJ2-3
V gene: TRBV4-2
D gene: TRBD2
clone size: -
CDR3 DNA: TGTGCCAGCAGAACACAGGCCCAGCGGGAGAAAGCAGATACGCAGTATTTT
CDR3 protein: CASRTQAQREKADTQYF

J gene: TRBJ1-1
V gene: TRBV7-2
D gene: -
clone size: -
CDR3 DNA: TGTGCCAGCAGCTCCGGGGCCCGATCGGAAGCTTTCTTT
CDR3 protein: CASSSGARSEAFF

J gene: TRBJ2-3
V gene: TRBV14
D gene: TRBD2
clone size: -
CDR3 DNA: TGTGCCAGCAGCCCTGGACTAGCGCCCACAGATACGCAGTATTTT
CDR3 protein: CASSPGLAPTDTQYF

J gene: TRBJ2-7
V gene: TRBV5-4
D gene: -
clone size: -
CDR3 DNA: TGTGCCAGCAGCCAGGGGGGAGTCTCCTCCTACGAGCAGTACTTC
CDR3 protein: CASSQGGVSSYEQYF

J gene: TRBJ1-3
V gene: TRBV13
D gene: TRBD1
clone size: -
CDR3 DNA: TGTGCCAGCAGCTGGGGACAGGGGGCCGGAAACACCATATATTTT
CDR3 protein: CASSWGQGAGNTIYF

J gene: TRBJ1-2
V gene: TRBV19
D gene: TRBD1
clone size: -
CDR3 DNA: TGTGCCAGTAGTAACCAAGCCGGGACAGGGGCGGTTGGCTATGGCTACACCTTC
CDR3 protein: CASSNQAGTGAVGYGYTF

J gene: TRBJ2-7
V gene: TRBV19
D gene: -
clone size: once
CDR3 DNA: TGTGCCAGTAGTATCTTCCCTAGTTCGCGCTACGAGCAGTACTTC
CDR3 protein: CASSIFPSSRYEQYF

J gene: TRBJ2-3
V gene: TRBV5-1
D gene: TRBD1
clone size: once
CDR3 DNA: TGCGCCAGCAGCTTGGGGGACAGCACCACAGATACGCAGTATTTT
CDR3 protein: CASSLGDSTTDTQYF

J gene: TRBJ2-3
V gene: TRBV4-1
D gene: TRBD2
clone size: -
CDR3 DNA: TGCGCCAGCAGCCCAAGTAAAGCGGGAGCTGATAGGGATACGCAGTATTTT
CDR3 protein: CASSPSKAGADRDTQYF

J gene: TRBJ2-3
V gene: TRBV20-1
D gene: -
clone size: many
CDR3 DNA: TGCAGCATCCGACGCACAGATACGCAGTATTTT
CDR3 protein: CSIRRTDTQYF

J gene: TRBJ2-1
V gene: TRBV2
D gene: TRBD1
clone size: -
CDR3 DNA: TGTGCCAGCAGCAACTGGGACAGGGCCGTTCAGAGAACTGGGAATGAGCAGTTCTTC
CDR3 protein: CASSNWDRAVQRTGNEQFF

J gene: TRBJ2-1
V gene: TRBV6-5
D gene: TRBD2
clone size: many
CDR3 DNA: TGTGCCAGCAGGCCGGGACTAGAGGGCTACAATGAGCAGTTCTTC
CDR3 protein: CASRPGLEGYNEQFF

J gene: TRBJ2-3
V gene: TRBV6-5
D gene: TRBD2
clone size: -
CDR3 DNA: TGTGCCAGCAGTAGCGGGACTGCCACAGATACGCAGTATTTT
CDR3 protein: CASSSGTATDTQYF

J gene: TRBJ2-2
V gene: TRBV27
D gene: TRBD1
clone size: -
CDR3 DNA: TGTGCCAGCAGTTTACATGGGACAGGCGACAACACCGGGGAGCTGTTTTTT
CDR3 protein: CASSLHGTGDNTGELFF

J gene: TRBJ1-2
V gene: TRBV5-1
D gene: -
clone size: -
CDR3 DNA: TGCGCCAGCAGCTTGGATTCGGCCCCGGGGGGAGGCTACACCTTC
CDR3 protein: CASSLDSAPGGGYTF

J gene: TRBJ1-4
V gene: TRBV28
D gene: -
clone size: -
CDR3 DNA: TGTGCCAGCAGTTTAGATAAGATCTTTAATGAAAAACTGTTTTTT
CDR3 protein: CASSLDKIFNEKLFF

J gene: TRBJ2-1
V gene: TRBV4-2
D gene: TRBD2
clone size: -
CDR3 DNA: TGTGCCAGCAGCCAAGACGCAGTAGCGGGGATCAATGAGCAGTTCTTC
CDR3 protein: CASSQDAVAGINEQFF

J gene: TRBJ2-2
V gene: TRBV10-3
D gene: -
clone size: -
CDR3 DNA: TGTGCCATCAGTGAGGTTCCCAACACCGGGGAGCTGTTTTTT
CDR3 protein: CAISEVPNTGELFF

J gene: TRBJ2-5
V gene: TRBV7-9
D gene: TRBD1
clone size: few
CDR3 DNA: TGTGCCAGCAGCCCCAGGGGGGAGACCCAGTACTTC
CDR3 protein: CASSPRGETQYF

J gene: TRBJ2-3
V gene: TRBV15
D gene: -
clone size: -
CDR3 DNA: TGTGCCACCAGCAGAACCCCGGGCACAGATACGCAGTATTTT
CDR3 protein: CATSRTPGTDTQYF

J gene: TRBJ1-2
V gene: TRBV2
D gene: -
clone size: -
CDR3 DNA: TGTGCCAGCAGTCTCCTTTTTGAGGAAGGAGGCTACACCTTC
CDR3 protein: CASSLLFEEGGYTF

J gene: TRBJ2-2
V gene: TRBV7-8
D gene: TRBD2
clone size: few
CDR3 DNA: TGTGCCAGCAGTTCGGGTCGTATCCCGGGACTAGCGGTACAGTCGAACACCGGGGAGCTGTTTTTT
CDR3 protein: CASSSGRIPGLAVQSNTGELFF

J gene: TRBJ1-5
V gene: TRBV5-4
D gene: -
clone size: few
CDR3 DNA: TGTGCCAGCAGCTTGGGTACCAATCAGCCCCAGCATTTT
CDR3 protein: CASSLGTNQPQHF

J gene: TRBJ2-1
V gene: TRBV7-9
D gene: -
clone size: -
CDR3 DNA: TGTGCCAGCAGCTCGCGGAGATTCGACTTGAGGGATGAGCAGTTCTTC
CDR3 protein: CASSSRRFDLRDEQFF

J gene: TRBJ1-1
V gene: TRBV9
D gene: -
clone size: -
CDR3 DNA: TGTGCCAGCAGCGTAGAGGGACACCAGAACACTGAAGCTTTCTTT
CDR3 protein: CASSVEGHQNTEAFF

J gene: TRBJ2-5
V gene: TRBV19
D gene: -
clone size: -
CDR3 DNA: TGTGCCAGTAGTATAGCCCGAGGGGTGGAGACCCAGTACTTC
CDR3 protein: CASSIARGVETQYF

J gene: TRBJ1-5
V gene: TRBV28
D gene: TRBD1
clone size: -
CDR3 DNA: TGTGCCAGCAGCCCAGGGGGTTGGGGCAATCAGCCCCAGCATTTT
CDR3 protein: CASSPGGWGNQPQHF

J gene: TRBJ2-3
V gene: TRBV5-4
D gene: -
clone size: -
CDR3 DNA: TGTGCCAGCAGCTTGGGTGGGGGGCTTGGAGATACGCAGTATTTT
CDR3 protein: CASSLGGGLGDTQYF

J gene: TRBJ1-1
V gene: TRBV7-9
D gene: -
clone size: -
CDR3 DNA: TGTGCCGGGGGGCTGGCGATGAACACTGAAGCTTTCTTT
CDR3 protein: CAGGLAMNTEAFF

J gene: TRBJ1-6
V gene: TRBV6-5
D gene: -
clone size: once
CDR3 DNA: TGTGCCAGCAGACCCTTACAGAATTCACCCCTCCACTTT
CDR3 protein: CASRPLQNSPLHF

J gene: TRBJ2-3
V gene: TRBV7-9
D gene: -
clone size: many
CDR3 DNA: TGTGCCACCACCAGGTCCACAGATACGCAGTATTTT
CDR3 protein: CATTRSTDTQYF

J gene: TRBJ2-1
V gene: TRBV7-2
D gene: -
clone size: -
CDR3 DNA: TGTGCCAGCAGCCTCAGCGAAGTCTTCTACAATGAGCAGTTCTTC
CDR3 protein: CASSLSEVFYNEQFF

J gene: TRBJ1-2
V gene: TRBV27
D gene: -
clone size: -
CDR3 DNA: TGTGCCAGCAGGCACTCCCCACCCACAGGGTATGGCTACACCTTC
CDR3 protein: CASRHSPPTGYGYTF

J gene: TRBJ2-7
V gene: TRBV11-1
D gene: TRBD1
clone size: -
CDR3 DNA: TGTGCCAGCAGCTCCAGAAGACAGGGGGCCTACGAGCAGTACTTC
CDR3 protein: CASSSRRQGAYEQYF

J gene: TRBJ2-7
V gene: TRBV7-2
D gene: TRBD2
clone size: -
CDR3 DNA: TGTGCCAGCAGCTCCGGGACTAGCGGGCCTTTATCCTCCTACGAGCAGTACTTC
CDR3 protein: CASSSGTSGPLSSYEQYF

J gene: TRBJ1-4
V gene: TRBV7-2
D gene: -
clone size: -
CDR3 DNA: TGTGCCAGCAGCTTAGAGTCAACTAATGAAAAACTGTTTTTT
CDR3 protein: CASSLESTNEKLFF

J gene: TRBJ1-2
V gene: TRBV6-5
D gene: -
clone size: -
CDR3 DNA: TGTGCCAGCAGTTACTCGGCGGGGGCAAGCTATGGCTACACCTTC
CDR3 protein: CASSYSAGASYGYTF

J gene: TRBJ1-1
V gene: TRBV5-1
D gene: -
clone size: -
CDR3 DNA: TGCGCCAGCAGCCCGGGAACAGGTTACACTGAAGCTTTCTTT
CDR3 protein: CASSPGTGYTEAFF

J gene: TRBJ2-7
V gene: TRBV25-1
D gene: -
clone size: -
CDR3 DNA: TGTGCCAGCAGTGATCCTCTACTATACGAGCAGTACTTC
CDR3 protein: CASSDPLLYEQYF

J gene: TRBJ2-5
V gene: TRBV28
D gene: -
clone size: -
CDR3 DNA: TGTGCCAGCAGTTTACCCCCCTGGGCGGCTCGAGGGGAAGAGACCCAGTACTTC
CDR3 protein: CASSLPPWAARGEETQYF

J gene: TRBJ1-2
V gene: TRBV5-1
D gene: -
clone size: -
CDR3 DNA: TGCGCCAGCAGCCCCGATGGATCTAGCTATGGCTACACCTTC
CDR3 protein: CASSPDGSSYGYTF

J gene: TRBJ2-7
V gene: TRBV10-3
D gene: -
clone size: once
CDR3 DNA: TGTGCCATCACTCGGGAAAGGGGGGAGAATCTCTACGAGCAGTACTTC
CDR3 protein: CAITRERGENLYEQYF

J gene: TRBJ1-5
V gene: TRBV4-2
D gene: TRBD1
clone size: -
CDR3 DNA: TGTGCCAGCAGCCAAGGGGGACAGGGGGCTGTCGATCAGCCCCAGCATTTT
CDR3 protein: CASSQGGQGAVDQPQHF

J gene: TRBJ2-3
V gene: TRBV9
D gene: TRBD2
clone size: -
CDR3 DNA: TGTGCCAGCAGCGCGGGACTAGCATGGGGAGATACGCAGTATTTT
CDR3 protein: CASSAGLAWGDTQYF

J gene: TRBJ2-6
V gene: TRBV28
D gene: -
clone size: once
CDR3 DNA: TGTGCCAGCAGTTACACCACAGGGGCCAACGTCCTGACTTTC
CDR3 protein: CASSYTTGANVLTF

J gene: TRBJ2-5
V gene: TRBV7-7
D gene: TRBD2
clone size: -
CDR3 DNA: TGTGCTAGCAGCTCCACTAGCGGGGGCAAAGAGACCCAGTACTTC
CDR3 protein: CASSSTSGGKETQYF

J gene: TRBJ2-7
V gene: TRBV6-1
D gene: -
clone size: -
CDR3 DNA: TGTGCCAGCAGCCATTATCGGGGGTCCTACGAGCAGTACTTC
CDR3 protein: CASSHYRGSYEQYF

J gene: TRBJ2-3
V gene: TRBV27
D gene: -
clone size: -
CDR3 DNA: TGTGCCAGCAGTCTCGGGACCACGTCAGATACGCAGTATTTT
CDR3 protein: CASSLGTTSDTQYF

J gene: TRBJ1-4
V gene: TRBV5-6
D gene: TRBD1
clone size: -
CDR3 DNA: TGTGCCAGCAGCCCCCCGGGACAGGGGTTTAATGAAAAACTGTTTTTT
CDR3 protein: CASSPPGQGFNEKLFF

J gene: TRBJ2-1
V gene: TRBV4-2
D gene: TRBD1
clone size: -
CDR3 DNA: TGTGCCAGCAGCCCCGGGGACAGTGGGGACAATGAGCAGTTCTTC
CDR3 protein: CASSPGDSGDNEQFF

J gene: TRBJ2-5
V gene: TRBV2
D gene: -
clone size: -
CDR3 DNA: TGTGCCAGCGTACCCGACATGCAAGAGACCCAGTACTTC
CDR3 protein: CASVPDMQETQYF